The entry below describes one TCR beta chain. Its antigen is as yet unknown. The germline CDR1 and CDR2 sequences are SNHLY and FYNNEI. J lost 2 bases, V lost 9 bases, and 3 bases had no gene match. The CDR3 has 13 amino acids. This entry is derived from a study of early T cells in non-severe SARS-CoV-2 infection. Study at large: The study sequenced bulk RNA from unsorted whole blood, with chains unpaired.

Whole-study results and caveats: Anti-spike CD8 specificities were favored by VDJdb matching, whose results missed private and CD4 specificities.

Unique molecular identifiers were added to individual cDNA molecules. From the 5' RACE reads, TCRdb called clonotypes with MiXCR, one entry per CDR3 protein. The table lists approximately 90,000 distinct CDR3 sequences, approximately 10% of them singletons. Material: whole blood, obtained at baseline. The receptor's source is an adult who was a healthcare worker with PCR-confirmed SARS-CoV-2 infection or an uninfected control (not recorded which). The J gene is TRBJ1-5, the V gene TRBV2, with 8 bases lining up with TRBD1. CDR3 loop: CASETGGNQPQHF. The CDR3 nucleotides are TGTGCCAGTGAGACAGGGGGCAATCAGCCCCAGCATTTT. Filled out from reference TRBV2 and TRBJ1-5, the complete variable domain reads EPEVTQTPSHQVTQMGQEVILRCVPISNHLYFYWYRQILGQKVEFLVSFYNNEISEKSEIFDDQFSVERPDGSNFTLKIRSTKLEDSAMYFCASETGGNQPQHFGDGTRLSIL.